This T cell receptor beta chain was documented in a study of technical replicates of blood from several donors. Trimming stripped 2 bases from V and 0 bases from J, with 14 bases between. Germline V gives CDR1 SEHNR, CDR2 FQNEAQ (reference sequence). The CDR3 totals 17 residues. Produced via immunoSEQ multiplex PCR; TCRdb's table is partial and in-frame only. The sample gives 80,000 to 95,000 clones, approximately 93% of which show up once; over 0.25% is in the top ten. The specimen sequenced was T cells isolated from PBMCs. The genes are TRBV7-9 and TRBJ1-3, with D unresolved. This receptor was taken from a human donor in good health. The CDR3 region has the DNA TGTGCCAGCAGCTTATCCTCCCTACAGTTCTCTGGAAACACCATATATTTT. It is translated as CASSLSSLQFSGNTIYF.